The next 8 T cell receptor beta chains were all read from a single sample in a study of blood T cell repertoires in COVID-19. Sequenced by immunoSEQ multiplex PCR; TCRdb stores in-frame clones only, minus some. The sample yields over 45,000 clones, approximately 84% seen once. Sequences were obtained from peripheral blood. The origin of the receptors is a man aged 45 to 65 with active COVID-19.

The CDR3 sequence is CASSFSAGATYEQYF. CDR3 DNA: TGCGCCAGCAGCTTCTCCGCAGGGGCAACCTACGAGCAGTACTTC. This rearrangement joins TRBV5-1 to TRBJ2-7; the D gene is possibly TRBD1 (6 bases). CDR3 length: 15 amino acids. Germline V CDR1 and CDR2: SGHRS, YFSETQ. V shed 2 bases and J shed 2 bases, with 14 bases lying between them.

The chain couples TRBV2 to TRBJ2-7; a weak D match, TRBD1 (5 bases). CDR3 size: 11 residues. V lost 8 bases to trimming and J lost 2 bases, with 7 bases between them. The germline CDR1 and CDR2 sequences are SNHLY and FYNNEI. This CDR3 reads CASSRAYEQYF. The CDR3 DNA follows: TGTGCCAGCTCCAGGGCCTACGAGCAGTACTTC.

This chain connects TRBV4-3 to TRBJ1-1; D unresolved. The CDR3 has 15 residues. Germline V gene lookup returns CDR1 LGHNA and CDR2 YSLEER. Trimming took 4 bases from V and 4 from J, leaving 16 bases between them. CDR3 in amino acids: CASSPTARPVTEAFF. The CDR3 DNA is TGCGCCAGCAGCCCGACTGCCCGCCCGGTCACTGAAGCTTTCTTT.

The chain recombines TRBV28 with TRBJ2-7; 8 bases line up with TRBD2. CDR1 MDHEN and CDR2 SYDVKM come from the germline V gene. The CDR3 extends over 14 amino acids. Trimming took 10 bases from V and 4 from J; bases not matched to a gene: 12. CDR3 coding DNA: TGTGCCACCTGGTCATTAGCGGGGACATACGAGCAGTACTTC. Translation: CATWSLAGTYEQYF.

This clone has a handful of counts. The chain recombines TRBV7-8 with TRBJ1-6, with D tentatively TRBD1 (5 bases). The CDR3 is 17 residues long. The V gene's germline CDR1 is SGHVS and CDR2 FQNEAQ. The germline V and J ends were trimmed by 6 bases and 4 bases, with 19 bases remaining between them. CDR3 nucleotide sequence: TGTGCCAGCAGAAGACAAGGGGATTGGAGTTATAATTCACCCCTCCACTTT. Translation: CASRRQGDWSYNSPLHF.

This clone was recorded once. The V and J genes are TRBV19 and TRBJ1-5; the match to TRBD1 covers 8 bases. Germline trimming cut 5 bases from V and 0 bases from J; bases unmatched to any gene: 9. Germline CDR1 is LNHDA and CDR2 is SQIVND (reference sequence). The CDR3 sequence is 17 residues long. CDR3 sequence (DNA): TGTGCCAGTAGTGCCCCGGGACAGGTATATAGCAATCAGCCCCAGCATTTT. Protein sequence: CASSAPGQVYSNQPQHF.

The J gene is TRBJ2-2, the V gene TRBV13, with D possibly matching TRBD1 (6 bases). V was shortened by 3 bases and J by 4 bases, with 12 bases between the two germline ends. Germline assignment: CDR1 PRHDT and CDR2 FYEKMQ (reference sequence). The CDR3 has 15 amino acids. The CDR3 DNA follows: TGTGCCAGCAGCTTTAGGGGGTCGGTCACCGGGGAGCTGTTTTTT. This translates into CASSFRGSVTGELFF.

The V and J genes are TRBV4-3 and TRBJ2-2; 7 bases fit TRBD1. V trimming: 1 base; J trimming: 5 bases; junction bases outside the gene matches: 10. This CDR3 is built from 17 residues. Looked up from germline, CDR1 is LGHNA and CDR2 is YSLEER. The CDR3 spells CASSQVKGAGTTGELFF. The CDR3, as DNA: TGCGCCAGCAGCCAAGTCAAGGGGGCCGGAACAACCGGGGAGCTGTTTTTT.